This T cell receptor (beta chain) comes out of a study of CD8 T cells in Susac syndrome. The germline gives CDR1 MNHNY, CDR2 SVGAGI (reference sequence). The CDR3 length is 13 residues, termini included. As concerns this clonotype: The DNA is left out, because the CDR3 cannot be placed on it with certainty; the CDR3 is given as TCRdb lists it.

The RNA input was roughly 0.45 to 1 ug, and it was reverse transcribed with random hexamers. Amplification of TCR beta CDR3 was carried out by immunoSEQ multiplex PCR, which covered 54 Vbeta and 13 Jbeta segments. TCRdb redid the calling of the immunoSEQ multiplex PCR reads with MiXCR, one entry per CDR3 protein. This sample yields about 280,000 distinct CDR3 sequences, of which more than 75% are seen a single time; over 0.1% belongs to the top ten. CD8+ and CD4+ T cells taken from blood had their TCR beta sequenced. The sample was CD8+ T cells from PBMCs. The origin of this receptor is a human donor with multiple sclerosis. The chain employs TRBV6-6 and TRBJ2-2. CDR3 loop: CASSTQYVGELFF.